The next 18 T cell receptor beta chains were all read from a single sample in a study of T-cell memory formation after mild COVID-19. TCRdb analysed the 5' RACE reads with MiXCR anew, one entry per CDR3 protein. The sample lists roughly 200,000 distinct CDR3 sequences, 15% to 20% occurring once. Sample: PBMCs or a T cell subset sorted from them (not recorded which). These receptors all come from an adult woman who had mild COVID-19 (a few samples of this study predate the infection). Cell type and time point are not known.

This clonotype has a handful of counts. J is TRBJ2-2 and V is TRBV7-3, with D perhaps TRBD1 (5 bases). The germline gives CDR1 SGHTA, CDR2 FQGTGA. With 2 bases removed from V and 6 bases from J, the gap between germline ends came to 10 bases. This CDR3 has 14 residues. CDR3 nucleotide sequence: TGTGCCAGCAGCTTACTCCAGGGTCCCGGGGAGCTGTTTTTT. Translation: CASSLLQGPGELFF.

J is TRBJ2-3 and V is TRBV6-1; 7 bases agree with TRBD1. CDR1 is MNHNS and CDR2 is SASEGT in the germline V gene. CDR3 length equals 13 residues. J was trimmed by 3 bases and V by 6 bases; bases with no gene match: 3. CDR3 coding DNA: TGTGCCAGCAGAAACAGGGGAACAGATACGCAGTATTTT. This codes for CASRNRGTDTQYF.

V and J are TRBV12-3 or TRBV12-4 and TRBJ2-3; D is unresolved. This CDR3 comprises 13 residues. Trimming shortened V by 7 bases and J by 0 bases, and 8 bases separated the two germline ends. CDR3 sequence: CASTLSSTDTQYF. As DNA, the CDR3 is TGTGCCAGCACCTTGAGTAGCACAGATACGCAGTATTTT.

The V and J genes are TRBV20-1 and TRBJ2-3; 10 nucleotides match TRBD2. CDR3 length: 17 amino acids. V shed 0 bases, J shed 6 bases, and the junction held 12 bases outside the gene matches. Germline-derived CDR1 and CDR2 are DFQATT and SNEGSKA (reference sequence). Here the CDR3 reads CSARDTSSGGRRDTQYF. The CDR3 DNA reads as TGCAGTGCTAGAGATACCTCTAGCGGGGGCCGGAGGGATACGCAGTATTTT.

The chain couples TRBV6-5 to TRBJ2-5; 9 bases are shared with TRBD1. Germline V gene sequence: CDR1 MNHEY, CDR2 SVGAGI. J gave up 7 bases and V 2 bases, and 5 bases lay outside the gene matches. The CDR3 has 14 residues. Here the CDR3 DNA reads TGTGCCAGCAGTTACGGGGACAGGGAAGGGACCCAGTACTTC. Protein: CASSYGDREGTQYF.

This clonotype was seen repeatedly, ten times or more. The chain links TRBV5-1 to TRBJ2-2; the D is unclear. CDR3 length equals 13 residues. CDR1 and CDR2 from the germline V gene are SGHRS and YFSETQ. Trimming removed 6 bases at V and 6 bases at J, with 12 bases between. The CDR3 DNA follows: TGCGCCAGCACTTCCTCTAGAGCCGGGGAGCTGTTTTTT. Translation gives CASTSSRAGELFF.

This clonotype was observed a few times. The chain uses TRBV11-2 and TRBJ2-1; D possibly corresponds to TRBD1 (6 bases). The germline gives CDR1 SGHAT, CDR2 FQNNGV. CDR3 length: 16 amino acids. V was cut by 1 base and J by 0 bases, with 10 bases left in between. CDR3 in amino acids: CASSLGRGSSYNEQFF. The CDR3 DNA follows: TGTGCCAGCAGCTTAGGAAGGGGGAGCTCCTACAATGAGCAGTTCTTC.

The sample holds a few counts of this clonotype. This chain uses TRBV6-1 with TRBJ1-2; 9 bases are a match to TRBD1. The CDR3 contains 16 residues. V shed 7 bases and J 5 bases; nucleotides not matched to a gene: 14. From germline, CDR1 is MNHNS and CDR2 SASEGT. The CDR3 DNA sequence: TGTGCCAGCACGTCCGGGACAGGGATTCCCGTTTATGGCTACACCTTC. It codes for CASTSGTGIPVYGYTF.

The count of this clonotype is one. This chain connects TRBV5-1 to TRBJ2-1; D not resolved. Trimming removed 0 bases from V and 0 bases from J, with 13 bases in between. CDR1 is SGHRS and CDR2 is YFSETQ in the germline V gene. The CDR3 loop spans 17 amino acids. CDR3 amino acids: CASSLGPLGASYNEQFF. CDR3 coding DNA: TGCGCCAGCAGCTTGGGTCCATTGGGTGCCTCCTACAATGAGCAGTTCTTC.

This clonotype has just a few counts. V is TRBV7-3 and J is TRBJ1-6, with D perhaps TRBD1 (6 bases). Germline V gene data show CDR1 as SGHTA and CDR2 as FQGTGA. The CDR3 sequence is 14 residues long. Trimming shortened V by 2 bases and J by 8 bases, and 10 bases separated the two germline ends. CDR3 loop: CASSLGQGYSPLHF. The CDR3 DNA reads TGTGCCAGCAGCTTAGGGCAGGGGTATTCACCCCTCCACTTT.

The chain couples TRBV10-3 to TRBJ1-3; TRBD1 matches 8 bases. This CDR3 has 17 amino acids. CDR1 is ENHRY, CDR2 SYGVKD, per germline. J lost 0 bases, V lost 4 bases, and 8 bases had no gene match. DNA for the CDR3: TGTGCCATCAGTGGGTTAACGGGACAGGACTCTGGAAACACCATATATTTT. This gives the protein CAISGLTGQDSGNTIYF.

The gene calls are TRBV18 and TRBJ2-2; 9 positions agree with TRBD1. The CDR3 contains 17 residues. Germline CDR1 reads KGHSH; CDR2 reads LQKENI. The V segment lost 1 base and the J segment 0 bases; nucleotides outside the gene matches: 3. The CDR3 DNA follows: TGTGCCAGCTCACCACTTCGGGACAGGGCGAACACCGGGGAGCTGTTTTTT. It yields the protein CASSPLRDRANTGELFF. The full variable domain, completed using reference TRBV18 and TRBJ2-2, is NAGVMQNPRHLVRRRGQEARLRCSPMKGHSHVYWYRQLPEEGLKFMVYLQKENIIDESGMPKERFSAEFPKEGPSILRIQQVVRGDSAAYFCASSPLRDRANTGELFFGEGSRLTVL.

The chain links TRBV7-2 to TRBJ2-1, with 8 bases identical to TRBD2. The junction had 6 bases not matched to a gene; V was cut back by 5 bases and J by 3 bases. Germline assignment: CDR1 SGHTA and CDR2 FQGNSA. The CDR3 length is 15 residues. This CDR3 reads CASSPGLGDYNEQFF. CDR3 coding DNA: TGTGCCAGCAGCCCGGGACTAGGTGACTACAATGAGCAGTTCTTC. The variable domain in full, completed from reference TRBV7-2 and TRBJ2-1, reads GAGVSQSPSNKVTEKGKDVELRCDPISGHTALYWYRQSLGQGLEFLIYFQGNSAPDKSGLPSDRFSAERTGGSVSTLTIQRTQQEDSAVYLCASSPGLGDYNEQFFGPGTRLTVL.

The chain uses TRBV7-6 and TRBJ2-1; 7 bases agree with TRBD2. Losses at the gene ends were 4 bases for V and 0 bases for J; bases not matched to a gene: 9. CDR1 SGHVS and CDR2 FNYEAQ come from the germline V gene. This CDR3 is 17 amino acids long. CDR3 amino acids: CASSSWRSGTSYNEQFF. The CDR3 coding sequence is TGTGCCAGCAGCTCTTGGAGGAGCGGGACCTCCTACAATGAGCAGTTCTTC.

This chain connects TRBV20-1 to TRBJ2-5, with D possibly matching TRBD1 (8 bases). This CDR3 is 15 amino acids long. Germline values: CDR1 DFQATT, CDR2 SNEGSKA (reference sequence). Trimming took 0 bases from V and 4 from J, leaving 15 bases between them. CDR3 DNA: TGCAGTGCTAGAGATCCTTACAGGGGGGGAGAGACCCAGTACTTC. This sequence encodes CSARDPYRGGETQYF.

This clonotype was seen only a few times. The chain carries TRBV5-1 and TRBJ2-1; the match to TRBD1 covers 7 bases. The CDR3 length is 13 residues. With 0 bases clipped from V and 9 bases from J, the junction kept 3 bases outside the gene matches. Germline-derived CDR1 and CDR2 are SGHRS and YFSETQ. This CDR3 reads CASSLGTGLEQFF. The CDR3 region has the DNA TGCGCCAGCAGCTTGGGGACAGGCCTTGAGCAGTTCTTC.

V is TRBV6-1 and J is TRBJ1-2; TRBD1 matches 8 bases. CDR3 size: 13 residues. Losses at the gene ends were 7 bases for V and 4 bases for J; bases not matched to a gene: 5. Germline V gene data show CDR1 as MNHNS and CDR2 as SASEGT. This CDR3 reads CASIRTGPYGYTF. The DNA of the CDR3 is TGTGCCAGCATCCGGACAGGGCCCTATGGCTACACCTTC.

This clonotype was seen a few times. The CDR3 DNA reads as TGTGCCAGCAGTTCGCTCACTAGGGGGAACACCGGGGAGCTGTTTTTT. Its translation is CASSSLTRGNTGELFF. This chain uses TRBV12-3 or TRBV12-4 with TRBJ2-2, with D perhaps being TRBD1 or TRBD2 (5 bases each). The CDR3 sequence is 16 residues long. Trimming removed 4 bases at V and 1 base at J, with 13 bases between.